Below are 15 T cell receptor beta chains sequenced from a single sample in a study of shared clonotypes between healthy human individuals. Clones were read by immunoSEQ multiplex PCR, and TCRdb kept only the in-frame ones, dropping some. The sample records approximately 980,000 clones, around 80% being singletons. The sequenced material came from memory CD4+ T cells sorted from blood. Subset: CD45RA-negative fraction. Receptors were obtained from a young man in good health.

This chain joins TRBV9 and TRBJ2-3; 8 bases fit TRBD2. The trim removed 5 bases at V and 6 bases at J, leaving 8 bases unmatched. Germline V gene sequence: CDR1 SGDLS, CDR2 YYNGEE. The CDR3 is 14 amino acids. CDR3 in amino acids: CASSRTSLGDTQYF. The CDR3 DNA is TGTGCCAGCAGTCGGACTAGCCTTGGGGATACGCAGTATTTT.

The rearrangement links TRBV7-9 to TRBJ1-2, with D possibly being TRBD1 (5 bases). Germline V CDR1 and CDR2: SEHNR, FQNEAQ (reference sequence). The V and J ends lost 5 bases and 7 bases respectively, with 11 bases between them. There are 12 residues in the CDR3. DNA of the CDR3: TGTGCCAGCAGCCTCACAGGTACTGGCTACACCTTC. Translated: CASSLTGTGYTF.

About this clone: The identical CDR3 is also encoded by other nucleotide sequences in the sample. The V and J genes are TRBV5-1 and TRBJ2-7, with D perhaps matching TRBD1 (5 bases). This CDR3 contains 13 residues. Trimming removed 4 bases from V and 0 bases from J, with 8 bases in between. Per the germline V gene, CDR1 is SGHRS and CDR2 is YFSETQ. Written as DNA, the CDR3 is TGCGCCAGCAGCACAGGCAGCTCCTACGAGCAGTACTTC. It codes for CASSTGSSYEQYF.

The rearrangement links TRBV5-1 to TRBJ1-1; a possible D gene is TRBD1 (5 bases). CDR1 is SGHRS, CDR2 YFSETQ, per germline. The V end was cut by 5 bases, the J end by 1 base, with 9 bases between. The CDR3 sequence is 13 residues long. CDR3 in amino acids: CASRLQENTEAFF. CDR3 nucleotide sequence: TGCGCCAGCAGACTACAGGAGAACACTGAAGCTTTCTTT.

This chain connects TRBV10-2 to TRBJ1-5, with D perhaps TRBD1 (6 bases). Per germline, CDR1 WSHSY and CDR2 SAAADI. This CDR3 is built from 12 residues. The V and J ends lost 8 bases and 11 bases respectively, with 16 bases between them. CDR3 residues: CASGRQGLAQHF. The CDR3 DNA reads TGCGCCAGCGGTCGGCAGGGGTTGGCCCAGCATTTT.

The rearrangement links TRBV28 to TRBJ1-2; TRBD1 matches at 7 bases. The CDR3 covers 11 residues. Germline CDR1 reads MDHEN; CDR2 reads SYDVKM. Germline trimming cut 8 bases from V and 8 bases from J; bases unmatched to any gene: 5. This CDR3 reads CASQGGLGYTF. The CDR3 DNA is TGTGCCAGCCAGGGGGGGCTCGGCTACACCTTC.

CDR3 residues: CAISRDRGYGYTF. The DNA of the CDR3 is TGTGCCATCAGTCGGGACAGGGGTTATGGCTACACCTTC. This chain joins TRBV10-3 and TRBJ1-2, with TRBD1 matching 10 bases. This CDR3 is 13 amino acids long. Germline loops: CDR1 ENHRY, CDR2 SYGVKD. J lost 5 bases, V lost 5 bases, and 2 bases had no gene match.

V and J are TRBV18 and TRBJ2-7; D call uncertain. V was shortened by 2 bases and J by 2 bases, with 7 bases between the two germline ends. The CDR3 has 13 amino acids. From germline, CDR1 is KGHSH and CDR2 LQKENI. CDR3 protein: CASSPNSPYEQYF. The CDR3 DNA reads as TGTGCCAGCTCACCAAATAGCCCCTACGAGCAGTACTTC.

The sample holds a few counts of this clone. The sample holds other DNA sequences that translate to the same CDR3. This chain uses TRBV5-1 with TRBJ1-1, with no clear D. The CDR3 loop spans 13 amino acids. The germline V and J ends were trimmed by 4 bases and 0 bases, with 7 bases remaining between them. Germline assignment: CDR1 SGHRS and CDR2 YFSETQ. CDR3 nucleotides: TGCGCCAGCAGCCCCCCGATGAACACTGAAGCTTTCTTT. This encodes CASSPPMNTEAFF.

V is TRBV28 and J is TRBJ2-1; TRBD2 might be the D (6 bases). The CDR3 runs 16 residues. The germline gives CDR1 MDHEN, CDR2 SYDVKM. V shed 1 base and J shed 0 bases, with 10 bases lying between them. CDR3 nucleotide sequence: TGTGCCAGCAGTTTATACTACGGGGGCTCCTACAATGAGCAGTTCTTC. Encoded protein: CASSLYYGGSYNEQFF.

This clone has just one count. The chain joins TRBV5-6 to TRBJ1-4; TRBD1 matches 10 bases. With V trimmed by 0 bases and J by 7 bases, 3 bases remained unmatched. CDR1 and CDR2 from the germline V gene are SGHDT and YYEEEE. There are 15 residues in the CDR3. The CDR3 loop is CASSLDGTGAEKLFF. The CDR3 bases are TGTGCCAGCAGCTTGGATGGGACAGGGGCTGAAAAACTGTTTTTT. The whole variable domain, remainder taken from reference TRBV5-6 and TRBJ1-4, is DAGVTQSPTHLIKTRGQQVTLRCSPKSGHDTVSWYQQALGQGPQFIFQYYEEEERQRGNFPDRFSGHQFPNYSSELNVNALLLGDSALYLCASSLDGTGAEKLFFGSGTQLSVL.

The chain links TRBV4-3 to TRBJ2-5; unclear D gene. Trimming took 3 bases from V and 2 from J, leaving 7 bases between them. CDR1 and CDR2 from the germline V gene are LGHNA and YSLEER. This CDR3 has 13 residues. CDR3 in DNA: TGCGCCAGCAGCCAGACTGGACAAGAGACCCAGTACTTC. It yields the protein CASSQTGQETQYF.

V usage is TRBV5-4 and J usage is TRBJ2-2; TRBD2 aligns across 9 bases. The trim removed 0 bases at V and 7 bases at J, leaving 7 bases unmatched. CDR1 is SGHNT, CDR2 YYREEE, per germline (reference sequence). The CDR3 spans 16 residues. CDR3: CASSLVAGARYGELFF. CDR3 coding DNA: TGTGCCAGCAGCTTGGTAGCGGGGGCAAGATACGGGGAGCTGTTTTTT.

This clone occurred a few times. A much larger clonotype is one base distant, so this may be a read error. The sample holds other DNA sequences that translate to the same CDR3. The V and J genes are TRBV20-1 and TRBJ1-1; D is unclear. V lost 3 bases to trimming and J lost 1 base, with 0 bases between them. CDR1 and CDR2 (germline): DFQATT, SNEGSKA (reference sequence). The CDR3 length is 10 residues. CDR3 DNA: TGCAGTGCTAGGAACACTGAAGCTTTCTTT. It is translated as CSARNTEAFF.

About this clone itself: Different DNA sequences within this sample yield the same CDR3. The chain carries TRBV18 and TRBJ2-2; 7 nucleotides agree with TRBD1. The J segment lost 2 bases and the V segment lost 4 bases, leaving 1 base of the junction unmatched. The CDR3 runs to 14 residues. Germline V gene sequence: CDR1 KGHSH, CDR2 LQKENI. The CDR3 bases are TGTGCCAGCTCACGGGACAGAAACACCGGGGAGCTGTTTTTT. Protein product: CASSRDRNTGELFF.